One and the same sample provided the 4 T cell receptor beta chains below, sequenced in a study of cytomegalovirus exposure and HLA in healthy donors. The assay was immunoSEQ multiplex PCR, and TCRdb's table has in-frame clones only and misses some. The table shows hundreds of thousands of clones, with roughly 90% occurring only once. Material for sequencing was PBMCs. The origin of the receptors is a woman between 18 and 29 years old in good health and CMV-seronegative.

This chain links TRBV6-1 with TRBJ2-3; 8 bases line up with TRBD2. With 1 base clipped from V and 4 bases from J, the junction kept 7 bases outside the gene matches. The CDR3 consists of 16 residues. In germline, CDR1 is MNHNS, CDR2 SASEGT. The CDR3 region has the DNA TGTGCCAGCAGTGAAGGGGGGACTAGAGGGGCAGATACGCAGTATTTT. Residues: CASSEGGTRGADTQYF.

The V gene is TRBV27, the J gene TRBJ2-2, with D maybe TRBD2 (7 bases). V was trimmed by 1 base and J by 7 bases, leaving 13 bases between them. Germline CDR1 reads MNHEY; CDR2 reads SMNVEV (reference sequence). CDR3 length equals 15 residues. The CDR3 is CASSLLGGQIGELFF. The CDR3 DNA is TGTGCCAGCAGTTTATTGGGGGGGCAGATCGGGGAGCTGTTTTTT.

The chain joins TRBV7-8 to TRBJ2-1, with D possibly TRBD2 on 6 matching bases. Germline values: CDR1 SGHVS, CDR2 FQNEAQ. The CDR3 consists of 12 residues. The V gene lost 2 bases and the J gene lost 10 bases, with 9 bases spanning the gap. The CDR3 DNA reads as TGTGCCAGCAGCTTAAACGGAGGGGAGCAGTTCTTC. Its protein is CASSLNGGEQFF.

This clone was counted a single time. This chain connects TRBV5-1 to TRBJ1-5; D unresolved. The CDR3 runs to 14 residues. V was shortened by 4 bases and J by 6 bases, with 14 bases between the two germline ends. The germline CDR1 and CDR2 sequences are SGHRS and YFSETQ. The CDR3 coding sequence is TGCGCCAGCAGCCCCCGGGCGGGTATTCAGCCCCAGCATTTT. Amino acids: CASSPRAGIQPQHF. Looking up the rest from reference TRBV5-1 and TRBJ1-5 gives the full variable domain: KAGVTQTPRYLIKTRGQQVTLSCSPISGHRSVSWYQQTPGQGLQFLFEYFSETQRNKGNFPGRFSGRQFSNSRSEMNVSTLELGDSALYLCASSPRAGIQPQHFGDGTRLSIL.